The 13 T cell receptor beta chains reported below all come from one sample, sequenced in a study of T cells after yellow fever vaccination. Using its own MiXCR run on the 5' RACE reads, TCRdb lists one record per CDR3 protein. The sample shows around 65,000 distinct CDR3 sequences, 5.5% to 7.5% of them seen only once. The sequencing here drew on CD4+ T cells sorted from PBMCs, taken around 14 days after the first yellow fever vaccination. The receptors stem from a man in his late teens or twenties who received the YFV17D yellow fever vaccine.

This clonotype was seen ten or more times. The gene calls are TRBV7-9 and TRBJ1-2; a weak D match, TRBD1 (6 bases). Germline values: CDR1 SEHNR, CDR2 FQNEAQ (reference sequence). Between the trimmed V and J ends, which lost 4 bases and 3 bases, there was a span of 15 bases. This CDR3 is built from 15 residues. In DNA form, the CDR3 reads TGTGCCAGCAGCTGGCCCGGGACAACCGACTATGGCTACACCTTC. It codes for CASSWPGTTDYGYTF.

The table lists this clonotype with many counts. The chain has TRBV18 and TRBJ2-5; D gene uncertain. CDR1 is KGHSH and CDR2 is LQKENI in the germline V gene. The CDR3 length is 13 residues. Trimming left V 3 bases short and J 1 base short, with 6 bases between. CDR3 DNA: TGTGCCAGCTCACCGGACCTCCAAGAGACCCAGTACTTC. Its translation: CASSPDLQETQYF.

This clonotype has a count of ten or more. V gene TRBV12-3 or TRBV12-4 combines with J gene TRBJ2-7, with 15 bases matching TRBD2. This CDR3 has 16 residues. The junction had 10 bases not matched to a gene; V was cut back by 6 bases and J by 7 bases. The CDR3 reads CASSSPRTSGGGEQYF. CDR3 DNA sequence: TGTGCCAGCAGCTCCCCGCGGACTAGCGGGGGGGGGGAGCAGTACTTC.

This clonotype has ten or more counts. The chain links TRBV12-3 or TRBV12-4 to TRBJ2-1; D perhaps matches TRBD2 (7 bases). This CDR3 has 14 residues. The V end was cut by 4 bases, the J end by 5 bases, with 12 bases between. This CDR3 reads CASSSGGLNNEQFF. In DNA, the CDR3 is TGTGCCAGCAGTTCGGGGGGCTTGAACAATGAGCAGTTCTTC.

In its sample, this clonotype was seen many times. The gene calls are TRBV7-2 and TRBJ1-5, with TRBD1 identical over 7 bases. CDR1 and CDR2 (germline): SGHTA, FQGNSA. This CDR3 is 14 amino acids long. J lost 4 bases, V lost 2 bases, and 2 bases had no gene match. CDR3 loop: CASSLHRGNQPQHF. The CDR3 region has the DNA TGTGCCAGCAGCTTACACAGGGGAAATCAGCCCCAGCATTTT. The full variable domain, in which reference TRBV7-2 and TRBJ1-5 provide the parts outside the CDR3, is GAGVSQSPSNKVTEKGKDVELRCDPISGHTALYWYRQSLGQGLEFLIYFQGNSAPDKSGLPSDRFSAERTGGSVSTLTIQRTQQEDSAVYLCASSLHRGNQPQHFGDGTRLSIL.

The table lists this clonotype with many counts. The rearrangement uses TRBV20-1 and TRBJ2-5, with D possibly being TRBD1 (6 bases). The CDR3 loop spans 13 amino acids. V gave up 6 bases and J gave up 4 bases, with 15 bases separating them. Germline-derived CDR1 and CDR2 are DFQATT and SNEGSKA (reference sequence). CDR3 nucleotide sequence: TGCAGTGCCCCTGGGGTGGGGGCAGAGACCCAGTACTTC. It yields the protein CSAPGVGAETQYF.

This clonotype was seen many times. The chain recombines TRBV6-5 with TRBJ2-3; 9 nucleotides agree with TRBD1. The length of the CDR3 is 15 residues. J lost 2 bases, V lost 6 bases, and 6 bases had no gene match. Germline V gives CDR1 MNHEY, CDR2 SVGAGI. The CDR3 region has the DNA TGTGCCAGCAGGCCGGGACAGGGCCACACAGATACGCAGTATTTT. This sequence encodes CASRPGQGHTDTQYF.

This clonotype occurred many times. The chain joins TRBV11-2 to TRBJ1-2; no firm D call. CDR3 length: 13 residues. The ends were cut back, 4 bases at V and 2 bases at J, with 8 bases in the middle. CDR1 and CDR2 (germline): SGHAT, FQNNGV. Here the CDR3 DNA reads TGTGCCAGCAGCTCGGCTCCGAACTATGGCTACACCTTC. Protein product: CASSSAPNYGYTF.

This clonotype was counted ten times or more. The chain links TRBV7-8 to TRBJ2-7, with D perhaps matching TRBD1 or TRBD2 (5 bases each). V lost 3 bases and J lost 2, with 14 bases in between. CDR3 length: 15 residues. Germline CDR1 is SGHVS and CDR2 is FQNEAQ. The CDR3 loop reads CASSFTGTVTYEQYF. DNA of the CDR3: TGTGCCAGCAGCTTCACCGGGACGGTGACCTACGAGCAGTACTTC.

DNA of the CDR3: TGCGCCAGCAGCTTGGTGGGGACAGCGAGCTCCTATAATTCACCCCTCCACTTT. Amino acid sequence: CASSLVGTASSYNSPLHF. The chain combines TRBV5-1 with TRBJ1-6, with 7 bases fitting TRBD1. V lost 0 bases to trimming and J lost 0 bases; unmatched junction nucleotides: 6. The CDR3 runs 18 residues. Germline V gene sequence: CDR1 SGHRS, CDR2 YFSETQ.

The table lists this clonotype with many counts. J is TRBJ1-5 and V is TRBV12-5; 8 bases align to TRBD1. This CDR3 contains 16 residues. The germline V gene encodes CDR1 LGHNT and CDR2 FRNRAP. V gave up 1 base and J gave up 2 bases; unmatched junction bases: 4. CDR3 coding DNA: TGTGCTAGTGGTTTGGGACAGGGGAAGGGCAATCAGCCCCAGCATTTT. Translating it yields CASGLGQGKGNQPQHF.

In this sample, this clonotype turned up many times. The rearrangement links TRBV2 to TRBJ2-5, with D hard to call. Looked up from germline, CDR1 is SNHLY and CDR2 is FYNNEI. CDR3 length: 10 residues. Trimming shortened V by 4 bases and J by 5 bases, and 2 bases separated the two germline ends. The chain's CDR3 is CASSVETQYF. The CDR3 nucleotides are TGTGCCAGCAGTGTGGAGACCCAGTACTTC.

This clonotype has ten or more counts. A junction end diverges from the germline sequence, so it may reflect a read error. The chain carries TRBV7-7 and TRBJ2-1; 12 positions match TRBD1. Germline V lookup: CDR1 SSHAT, CDR2 FNYEAQ (reference sequence). The CDR3 is 15 residues long. The CDR3 DNA is TGTGCTAGCAGCTTAGATGGGACAGGGGGCGATGAGCAGTTCTTC. Its protein is CASSLDGTGGDEQFF.